One and the same sample provided the 31 T cell receptor beta chains below, sequenced in a study of blood T cell repertoires in COVID-19. Clones were read by immunoSEQ multiplex PCR, and TCRdb kept only the in-frame ones, dropping some. This table has hundreds of thousands of clones, around 89% appearing once. Sequencing was done on a sample of PBMCs or T cells enriched from blood (not recorded which). Receptors were obtained from a woman aged 18-29 years with acute COVID-19.

This chain joins TRBV7-9 and TRBJ1-1; D might be TRBD1 (5 bases). The CDR3 spans 13 residues. Trimming left V 6 bases short and J 8 bases short, with 16 bases between. Per the germline V gene, CDR1 is SEHNR and CDR2 is FQNEAQ (reference sequence). The CDR3, as DNA: TGTGCCAGCAGATTGGAGGGGTCCGGGGAAGCTTTCTTT. It encodes CASRLEGSGEAFF.

This clone has only one observation. The chain links TRBV4-1 to TRBJ1-2, with D uncertain. Germline CDR1 is MGHRA and CDR2 is YSYEKL. Trimming stripped 5 bases from V and 1 base from J, with 8 bases between. The CDR3 is made up of 13 amino acids. The chain's CDR3 is CASSNPLNYGYTF. Here the CDR3 DNA reads TGCGCCAGCAGCAACCCACTTAACTATGGCTACACCTTC.

The sample holds one count of this clone. Other DNA sequences within the sample encode an identical CDR3. The chain uses TRBV7-3 and TRBJ2-2; 7 nucleotides line up with TRBD1. The V gene's germline CDR1 is SGHTA and CDR2 FQGTGA. This CDR3 comprises 16 residues. After removal of 2 bases from V and 0 bases from J, the junction contained 3 bases not matched to a gene. The CDR3 sequence is CASSLGQGANTGELFF. CDR3 sequence (DNA): TGTGCCAGCAGCTTAGGCCAGGGGGCGAACACCGGGGAGCTGTTTTTT.

This chain links TRBV30 with TRBJ2-2, with D perhaps matching TRBD1 (5 bases). Trimming removed 4 bases at V and 6 bases at J, with 12 bases between. This CDR3 is 13 amino acids long. Germline lookup yields CDR1 GTSNPN and CDR2 SVGIG (reference sequence). CDR3 nucleotides: TGTGCCTGGACCACGACAGTGTCCGGGGAGCTGTTTTTT. It specifies CAWTTTVSGELFF.

This chain uses TRBV6-2 or TRBV6-3 with TRBJ1-1; D is uncertain. The V gene lost 5 bases and the J gene lost 3 bases, with 16 bases spanning the gap. From germline, CDR1 is MNHEY and CDR2 SVGEGT. The CDR3 runs to 15 residues. CDR3: CASSASGNAYTEAFF. For the CDR3, the DNA is TGTGCCAGCAGTGCCTCGGGGAATGCGTACACTGAAGCTTTCTTT.

This chain uses TRBV4-1 with TRBJ2-1; no firm D call. From germline, CDR1 is MGHRA and CDR2 YSYEKL. The CDR3 runs 15 residues. Trimming took off 4 bases at V and 5 bases at J, with 15 bases between the two ends. The CDR3 here is CASSPRSYLNNEQFF. The CDR3, as DNA: TGCGCCAGCAGCCCCCGTTCCTACCTGAACAATGAGCAGTTCTTC.

J is TRBJ2-7 and V is TRBV30, with D perhaps TRBD1 (6 bases). Trimming stripped 0 bases from V and 2 bases from J, with 8 bases between. The CDR3 has 13 residues. Germline-derived CDR1 and CDR2 are GTSNPN and SVGIG (reference sequence). CDR3 in amino acids: CAWSVRQAYEQYF. The CDR3 DNA reads TGTGCCTGGAGTGTACGACAGGCCTACGAGCAGTACTTC. Based on the CDR3 plus reference TRBV30 and TRBJ2-7, the full variable domain is SQTIHQWPATLVQPVGSPLSLECTVEGTSNPNLYWYRQAAGRGLQLLFYSVGIGQISSEVPQNLSASRPQDRQFILSSKKLLLSDSGFYLCAWSVRQAYEQYFGPGTRLTVT.

The table lists this clone with a count of one. V gene TRBV11-2 combines with J gene TRBJ1-6, with TRBD1 identical over 7 bases. The CDR3 spans 17 residues. V gave up 1 base and J gave up 8 bases; unmatched junction bases: 11. Germline V gene lookup returns CDR1 SGHAT and CDR2 FQNNGV. The CDR3 loop is CASSLAGQAEPYSPLHF. The CDR3 bases are TGTGCCAGCAGCTTAGCTGGACAGGCAGAGCCCTATTCACCCCTCCACTTT.

The rearrangement joins TRBV6-5 to TRBJ1-2, with TRBD1 as a possible D gene (6 bases). Trimming removed 4 bases at V and 3 bases at J, with 15 bases between. The CDR3 length is 15 residues. Germline loops: CDR1 MNHEY, CDR2 SVGAGI. The CDR3 region has the DNA TGTGCCAGCAGTTCGACTTTGACAGGACACTATGGCTACACCTTC. This translates into CASSSTLTGHYGYTF.

The V call is TRBV27, the J call TRBJ2-2, with 7 bases lining up with TRBD1. The germline CDR1 and CDR2 sequences are MNHEY and SMNVEV (reference sequence). Trimming cost V 0 bases and J 4 bases; bases outside gene matches: 2. CDR3 length: 15 residues. CDR3 loop: CASSLSQGSTGELFF. The CDR3, as DNA: TGTGCCAGCAGTTTATCACAGGGGAGCACCGGGGAGCTGTTTTTT.

The chain employs TRBV3-1 (or the pseudogene TRBV3-2) and TRBJ1-1; maybe TRBD1 (6 bases). This CDR3 is 15 amino acids long. CDR1 and CDR2 (germline): LGHDT, YNNKEL (reference sequence). The germline V and J ends were trimmed by 4 bases and 5 bases, with 17 bases remaining between them. Here the CDR3 DNA reads TGTGCCAGCAGCCTCACCTGGGCAGGGGTTACTGAAGCTTTCTTT. It is translated as CASSLTWAGVTEAFF.

This rearrangement joins TRBV5-4 to TRBJ2-7, with TRBD1 identical over 9 bases. Germline V lookup: CDR1 SGHNT, CDR2 YYREEE (reference sequence). This CDR3 contains 14 residues. Trimming cost V 3 bases and J 4 bases; bases outside gene matches: 5. CDR3 bases: TGTGCCAGCAGCTCCCGGGACAGGGCGTACGAGCAGTACTTC. This gives the protein CASSSRDRAYEQYF.

The CDR3 DNA follows: TGTGCCAGCAGCCAGGGACAGGGGGGAAACACCATATATTTT. Its protein product is CASSQGQGGNTIYF. The chain combines TRBV3-1 (or the pseudogene TRBV3-2) with TRBJ1-3; 10 nucleotides align to TRBD1. The CDR3 runs to 14 residues. Germline trimming cut 3 bases from V and 4 bases from J; bases unmatched to any gene: 0. Germline-derived CDR1 and CDR2 are LGHDT and YNNKEL (reference sequence).

The chain recombines TRBV6-2 or TRBV6-3 with TRBJ2-2; TRBD2 agrees at 10 bases. This CDR3 is 15 amino acids long. Germline V gene sequence: CDR1 MNHEY, CDR2 SVGEGT. Trimming removed 0 bases from V and 7 bases from J; junction bases left unmatched: 2. The CDR3 region is CASSYSGLAIGELFF. Written as DNA, the CDR3 is TGTGCCAGCAGTTACTCGGGACTAGCGATCGGGGAGCTGTTTTTT.

This rearrangement joins TRBV6-5 to TRBJ2-7; 13 bases align to TRBD2. Germline V gene lookup returns CDR1 MNHEY and CDR2 SVGAGI. The CDR3 is made up of 16 amino acids. With V trimmed by 0 bases and J by 4 bases, 3 bases remained unmatched. The CDR3 nucleotides are TGTGCCAGCAGTTACTCCCGGACTAGCGGGAGATACGAGCAGTACTTC. Amino acids: CASSYSRTSGRYEQYF.

V usage is TRBV5-5 and J usage is TRBJ1-2; 7 bases map to TRBD1. Germline assignment: CDR1 SGHKS and CDR2 YYEKEE (reference sequence). The CDR3 loop spans 14 amino acids. With 0 bases clipped from V and 4 bases from J, the junction kept 3 bases outside the gene matches. This chain's CDR3 is CASSLGQGFYGYTF. CDR3 coding DNA: TGTGCCAGCAGCTTGGGACAGGGCTTCTATGGCTACACCTTC. The whole variable domain, filled in from reference TRBV5-5 and TRBJ1-2, reads DAGVTQSPTHLIKTRGQQVTLRCSPISGHKSVSWYQQVLGQGPQFIFQYYEKEERGRGNFPDRFSARQFPNYSSELNVNALLLGDSALYLCASSLGQGFYGYTFGSGTRLTVV.

V and J are TRBV6-5 and TRBJ1-5, with D possibly matching TRBD1 (5 bases). Germline lookup yields CDR1 MNHEY and CDR2 SVGAGI. There are 15 residues in the CDR3. V dropped 0 bases and J dropped 6 bases, with 12 bases sitting between them. The chain's CDR3 is CASSYSREGGQPQHF. CDR3 in DNA: TGTGCCAGCAGTTACTCCAGGGAGGGCGGTCAGCCCCAGCATTTT.

The chain has TRBV7-9 and TRBJ2-1, with D possibly matching TRBD2 (5 bases). Germline loops: CDR1 SEHNR, CDR2 FQNEAQ (reference sequence). CDR3 length: 14 residues. The V and J ends lost 3 bases and 6 bases respectively, with 12 bases between them. The CDR3, as DNA: TGTGCCAGCAGCTTTCTAGCAAACCTCAATGAGCAGTTCTTC. Its protein product is CASSFLANLNEQFF.

This chain connects TRBV3-1 (or the pseudogene TRBV3-2) to TRBJ1-1; D may be TRBD1 (6 bases). This CDR3 is 17 amino acids long. CDR1 is LGHDT, CDR2 YNNKEL, per germline (reference sequence). V was cut by 6 bases and J by 0 bases, with 20 bases left in between. The CDR3 here is CASRGGGVRGMNTEAFF. DNA of the CDR3: TGTGCCAGCAGAGGGGGGGGCGTACGAGGGATGAACACTGAAGCTTTCTTT.

CDR3: CASSANQGRSEAFF. The CDR3 DNA sequence: TGTGCCAGCAGCGCAAACCAGGGAAGGTCTGAAGCTTTCTTT. The chain carries TRBV7-2 and TRBJ1-1; D possibly corresponds to TRBD1 (5 bases). CDR3 length: 14 amino acids. Trimming cost V 5 bases and J 6 bases, with 16 bases left between them. CDR1 is SGHTA, CDR2 FQGNSA, per germline.

V gene TRBV2 combines with J gene TRBJ2-7; a possible D gene is TRBD1 (6 bases). The CDR3 has 14 residues. Germline CDR1 is SNHLY and CDR2 is FYNNEI. Trimming removed 4 bases from V and 2 bases from J, with 12 bases in between. This chain's CDR3 is CASSVGQGPYEQYF. Here the CDR3 DNA reads TGTGCCAGCAGTGTTGGTCAGGGGCCCTACGAGCAGTACTTC.

This clone appeared a few times. The rearrangement uses TRBV19 and TRBJ1-1; 8 bases are a match to TRBD1. The V gene's germline CDR1 is LNHDA and CDR2 SQIVND (reference sequence). This CDR3 comprises 13 residues. The V and J ends lost 10 bases and 0 bases, in that order; junction bases with no gene match: 4. CDR3 bases: TGTGCCACCCGCAGGGGGCTGAACACTGAAGCTTTCTTT. Protein sequence: CATRRGLNTEAFF.

The chain has TRBV30 and TRBJ1-2; 10 positions match TRBD1. The CDR3 is 15 amino acids. The trim removed 4 bases at V and 0 bases at J, leaving 5 bases unmatched. From germline, CDR1 is GTSNPN and CDR2 SVGIG (reference sequence). The CDR3 DNA sequence: TGTGCCTGGACCGAAGGACAGGGGGCTAACTATGGCTACACCTTC. This translates into CAWTEGQGANYGYTF.

V gene TRBV13 combines with J gene TRBJ1-6, with 8 bases lining up with TRBD1. The CDR3 loop spans 14 amino acids. Germline CDR1 and CDR2: PRHDT and FYEKMQ (reference sequence). V trimming: 6 bases; J trimming: 6 bases; junction bases outside the gene matches: 4. Written as DNA, the CDR3 is TGTGCCAGCAGTGCCAGGGGGCCTAATTCACCCCTCCACTTT. Amino acid sequence: CASSARGPNSPLHF. Together with reference TRBV13 and TRBJ1-6, the CDR3 gives the full variable domain: AAGVIQSPRHLIKEKRETATLKCYPIPRHDTVYWYQQGPGQDPQFLISFYEKMQSDKGSIPDRFSAQQFSDYHSELNMSSLELGDSALYFCASSARGPNSPLHFGNGTRLTVT.

The chain combines TRBV7-9 with TRBJ1-2; perhaps TRBD1 as D (6 bases). Per germline, CDR1 SEHNR and CDR2 FQNEAQ (reference sequence). This CDR3 has 15 amino acids. V gave up 5 bases and J gave up 4 bases, with 17 bases separating them. CDR3 sequence (DNA): TGTGCCAGCAGCCCTAGCGGGCCAGGGGTCTATGGCTACACCTTC. It yields the protein CASSPSGPGVYGYTF.

This chain uses TRBV2 with TRBJ2-1; the D gene is possibly TRBD1 (5 bases). Trimming stripped 4 bases from V and 7 bases from J, with 20 bases between. This CDR3 has 16 amino acids. CDR1 SNHLY and CDR2 FYNNEI come from the germline V gene. The CDR3 region is CASSGAARESWNEQFF. The CDR3 DNA reads TGTGCCAGCAGTGGGGCGGCCAGGGAATCGTGGAATGAGCAGTTCTTC.

Note on this clone: An end of the junction differs from the germline gene, which may be a read error. The chain couples TRBV18 to TRBJ1-1; no definite D call. This CDR3 has 13 amino acids. Germline V gives CDR1 KGHSH, CDR2 LQKENI. The CDR3 protein is CASSSPGSTEAFF. The CDR3 DNA follows: TGTGCCAGCTCATCACCGGGGAGCACTGAAGCTTTCTTT.

The chain is built from TRBV4-2 and TRBJ2-7; D remains unclear. Deletions cut 0 bases from V and 4 bases from J, with 10 bases between. Germline V CDR1 and CDR2: LGHNA, YNFKEQ. The CDR3 contains 14 residues. DNA of the CDR3: TGTGCCAGCAGCCAAGATCTACTGCTATACGAGCAGTACTTC. Translation: CASSQDLLLYEQYF.

The chain couples TRBV4-1 to TRBJ2-1; 7 bases match TRBD2. The V gene end was trimmed by 0 bases and the J gene end by 0 bases; junction bases not matched to a gene: 11. The germline CDR1 and CDR2 sequences are MGHRA and YSYEKL. The CDR3 has 19 amino acids. The CDR3 DNA reads TGCGCCAGCAGCCAAGATCCCGGTGCGCTAGCGGCCTCCTACAATGAGCAGTTCTTC. This encodes CASSQDPGALAASYNEQFF.

The rearrangement links TRBV18 to TRBJ2-5, with 8 nucleotides matching TRBD1. V lost 7 bases and J lost 2; bases outside the gene matches: 9. The CDR3 has 15 residues. Germline lookup yields CDR1 KGHSH and CDR2 LQKENI. CDR3 DNA sequence: TGTGCCAGCTTTCAGATCCAGGGGGCGCAAGAGACCCAGTACTTC. It encodes CASFQIQGAQETQYF. Full variable domain (outside the CDR3, taken from reference TRBV18 and TRBJ2-5): NAGVMQNPRHLVRRRGQEARLRCSPMKGHSHVYWYRQLPEEGLKFMVYLQKENIIDESGMPKERFSAEFPKEGPSILRIQQVVRGDSAAYFCASFQIQGAQETQYFGPGTRLLVL.

V and J are TRBV4-1 and TRBJ1-2; D not certain. This CDR3 contains 14 residues. V lost 2 bases and J lost 0, with 7 bases in between. The germline gives CDR1 MGHRA, CDR2 YSYEKL. The CDR3 is CASSQPGTNYGYTF. CDR3 in DNA: TGCGCCAGCAGCCAACCTGGCACTAACTATGGCTACACCTTC.